The entry below describes one T cell receptor beta chain. Its matching antigen is unknown. The sample comes from a study of identical twins. V was cut by 6 bases and J by 9 bases, with 9 bases left in between. Germline V gene data show CDR1 as LGHDT and CDR2 as YNNKEL (reference sequence). There are 11 residues in the CDR3. General study findings and limits: Model-predicted out-of-frame TCR alpha sharing fell below observed values in monozygotic twins.

One entry per CDR3 protein, called by TCRdb with MiXCR from the 5' RACE reads. Among roughly 1,500,000 distinct CDR3 sequences listed, less than 35% were seen once. The sequence derives from a newborn girl in good health. Sequenced: cord blood. The V and J genes are TRBV3-1 and TRBJ2-4, with D unresolved. In DNA, the CDR3 is TGTGCCAGCAGTCAGTCGAGCATTCAGTACTTC. Its translation is CASSQSSIQYF.